This T cell receptor beta chain is drawn from a study of CD8+ T cells in alopecia areata. This clone was detected a few times. Its antigen remains unidentified. Extraction of RNA preceded its reverse transcription into cDNA, which served as the sequencing template. TCRdb's table, derived via immunoSEQ multiplex PCR, lists solely in-frame clones and lacks some. The data hold approximately 210,000 clones, with approximately 67% observed a single time. Overall study results and limits: Uncertain still, given a single nonresponder, is whether baseline CD8+ expansion links to response.

The treatment: oral pan-JAK inhibitor, 5-10 mg twice daily. The V end lost 3 bases, the J end lost 2 bases, and 14 bases lay between the germline ends. The length of the CDR3 is 16 residues. Germline CDR1 is MNHNS and CDR2 is SASEGT. The sequence was obtained from a human donor with alopecia areata. V and J are TRBV6-1 and TRBJ1-5, with D perhaps TRBD1 (5 bases). The sequencing here drew on CD4+ T cells sorted from blood, taken at week 49, from a patient treated with tofacitinib. CDR3 loop: CASSDLGAGRNQPQHF. CDR3 in DNA: TGTGCCAGCAGTGATCTCGGGGCGGGTCGCAATCAGCCCCAGCATTTT.